Following are 4 T cell receptor beta chains from one sample sequenced in a study of blood T cell repertoires in COVID-19. Using immunoSEQ multiplex PCR, the repertoire was profiled, and TCRdb retains in-frame clones only, with some absent. The profile covers approximately 120,000 clones, with roughly 83% appearing a single time and 15% to 20% taken by the ten largest. Sequenced material: peripheral blood. Every receptor here comes from a woman aged 55-75 years with acute or convalescent COVID-19.

CDR3 sequence: CASSAGGSVVSAFF. CDR3 DNA sequence: TGTGCCAGCAGTGCCGGGGGGTCGGTCGTTAGCGCTTTCTTT. V usage is TRBV28 and J usage is TRBJ1-1; perhaps TRBD1 as D (5 bases). V was shortened by 5 bases and J by 11 bases, with 21 bases between the two germline ends. Germline V gene data show CDR1 as MDHEN and CDR2 as SYDVKM. The CDR3 has 14 amino acids.

The chain uses TRBV20-1 and TRBJ1-1; D remains unclear. There are 13 residues in the CDR3. V was clipped by 3 bases and J by 0 bases, with 8 bases between them. CDR1 and CDR2 from the germline V gene are DFQATT and SNEGSKA (reference sequence). The CDR3 DNA follows: TGCAGTGCTAGTCCAGACATGAACACTGAAGCTTTCTTT. Translating it yields CSASPDMNTEAFF.

The rearrangement links TRBV7-3 to TRBJ2-2, with 7 bases aligning to TRBD2. This CDR3 comprises 17 residues. The J segment lost 3 bases and the V segment lost 6 bases, leaving 13 bases of the junction unmatched. CDR1 is SGHTA and CDR2 is FQGTGA in the germline V gene. CDR3 in amino acids: CASRDARGGRYTGELFF. CDR3 sequence (DNA): TGTGCCAGCAGGGACGCACGGGGCGGGAGATACACCGGGGAGCTGTTTTTT.

V gene TRBV3-1 (or the pseudogene TRBV3-2) combines with J gene TRBJ1-2; no clear D. The CDR3 sequence is 14 residues long. V dropped 0 bases and J dropped 8 bases, with 13 bases sitting between them. Germline CDR1 is LGHDT and CDR2 is YNNKEL (reference sequence). CDR3 DNA sequence: TGTGCCAGCAGCCAAGACGGCGGAAGTTCGGGCTACACCTTC. Translating it yields CASSQDGGSSGYTF.